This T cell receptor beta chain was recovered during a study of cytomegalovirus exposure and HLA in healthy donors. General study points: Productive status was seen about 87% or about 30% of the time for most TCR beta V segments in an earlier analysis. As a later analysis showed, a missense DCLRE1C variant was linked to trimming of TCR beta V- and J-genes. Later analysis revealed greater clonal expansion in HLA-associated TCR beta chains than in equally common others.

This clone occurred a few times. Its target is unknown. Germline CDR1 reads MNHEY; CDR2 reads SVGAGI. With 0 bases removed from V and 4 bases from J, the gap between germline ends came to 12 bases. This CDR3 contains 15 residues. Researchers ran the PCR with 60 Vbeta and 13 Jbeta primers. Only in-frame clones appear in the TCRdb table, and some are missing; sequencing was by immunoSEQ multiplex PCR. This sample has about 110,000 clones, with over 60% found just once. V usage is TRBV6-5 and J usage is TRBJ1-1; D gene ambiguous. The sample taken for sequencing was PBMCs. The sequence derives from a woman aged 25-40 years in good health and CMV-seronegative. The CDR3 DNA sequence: TGTGCCAGCAGTTACTCGAGTCGGGTTGGCACTGAAGCTTTCTTT. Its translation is CASSYSSRVGTEAFF.